This T cell receptor (beta chain) was captured by sequencing in a study of cytomegalovirus exposure and HLA in healthy donors. Study conclusions and caveats: In a later analysis, most CMV-associated TCR beta chains appeared HLA-restricted. Under in vitro conditions, a few CMV-associated chains were confirmed as specific for CMV antigens. Within an earlier analysis, most TCR beta V segments proved productive either about 90% or about 30% of the time. Presence/absence analyses assumed roughly uniform sequencing depth across donors.

A remark on this clone: Antigen unknown.

The CDR3 is 17 residues long. CDR1 is SGHVS, CDR2 FNYEAQ, per germline. The ends lost 5 bases at V and 2 bases at J; junction bases unmatched: 9. Researchers ran the PCR with 60 Vbeta and 13 Jbeta primers. Clones were sequenced by immunoSEQ multiplex PCR, and TCRdb holds only the in-frame ones, with some missing. The sample shows under 200,000 clones, 60% to 80% of them seen only once. Sample: PBMCs. The TCR originated in a female donor in good health and CMV-seronegative. The rearrangement joins TRBV7-6 to TRBJ2-6, with 7 positions matching TRBD1. CDR3 DNA: TGTGCCAGCAGCCGGTGGACAGGAAGTGCTGGGGCCAACGTCCTGACTTTC. It codes for CASSRWTGSAGANVLTF.